The 18 T cell receptor beta chains below were found in one sample sequenced in a study of Ad26.COV2.S vaccination and SARS-CoV-2 variants. Treatment specified: roughly 18 received Ad26.COV2.S at low or high dose, single or two shots; 5 received placebo; per-sample allocation not given. Sampling was performed 63 days after the first vaccine or placebo injection. Only in-frame clones appear in the TCRdb table, and some are missing; sequencing was by immunoSEQ multiplex PCR. The sample has about 680,000 clones; about 90% are singletons. The sequences come from peripheral blood, collected in a trial of Ad26.COV2.S vaccine versus placebo. These receptors originate from a person between 18 and 60 years old who received the Ad26.COV2.S COVID-19 vaccine or a placebo.

The chain links TRBV19 to TRBJ1-4; D is uncertain. The CDR3 runs 15 residues. Trimming left V 8 bases short and J 1 base short, with 14 bases between. Germline V CDR1 and CDR2: LNHDA, SQIVND (reference sequence). CDR3 coding DNA: TGTGCCAGTGCCCCGGTTGAGGGAACTAATGAAAAACTGTTTTTT. This codes for CASAPVEGTNEKLFF.

The chain joins TRBV29-1 to TRBJ2-7; no definite D call. V dropped 3 bases and J dropped 6 bases, with 9 bases sitting between them. The CDR3 has 11 amino acids. The germline CDR1 and CDR2 sequences are SQVTM and ANQGSEA. This chain's CDR3 is CSVDTAGEQYF. CDR3 in DNA: TGCAGCGTTGACACCGCCGGCGAGCAGTACTTC.

The chain uses TRBV10-2 and TRBJ1-1, with D hard to call. The CDR3 spans 16 residues. Germline CDR1 is WSHSY and CDR2 is SAAADI. The ends were cut back, 10 bases at V and 1 base at J, with 22 bases in the middle. The CDR3 DNA follows: TGCGCCACCTCCCAGAAGGCATACATTAGGAACACTGAAGCTTTCTTT. As protein: CATSQKAYIRNTEAFF.

In this sample, this clone turned up a few times. This sequence joins TRBV15 and TRBJ1-5; D gene unclear. CDR1 is LNHNV and CDR2 is YYDKDF in the germline V gene (reference sequence). This CDR3 contains 13 residues. Trimming stripped 0 bases from V and 5 bases from J, with 5 bases between. CDR3 nucleotide sequence: TGTGCCACCAGCAGAGAGTGGGATCAGCCCCAGCATTTT. This gives the protein CATSREWDQPQHF.

The chain has TRBV18 and TRBJ1-2; D gene uncertain. This CDR3 is built from 15 residues. The V and J ends lost 1 base and 2 bases respectively, with 11 bases between them. Germline values: CDR1 KGHSH, CDR2 LQKENI. In nucleotides, the CDR3 is TGTGCCAGCTCACCACTGGGCCCGGAGAACTATGGCTACACCTTC. This translates into CASSPLGPENYGYTF.

The chain joins TRBV3-1 (or the pseudogene TRBV3-2) to TRBJ2-5; D gene unclear. Germline-derived CDR1 and CDR2 are LGHDT and YNNKEL (reference sequence). V was trimmed by 1 base and J by 7 bases, leaving 7 bases between them. The CDR3 is 12 residues long. CDR3 residues: CASSQVLGTQYF. The CDR3, as DNA: TGTGCCAGCAGCCAAGTCCTGGGGACCCAGTACTTC.

The V gene is TRBV10-3, the J gene TRBJ1-4, with D maybe TRBD1 (5 bases). Germline values: CDR1 ENHRY, CDR2 SYGVKD. The CDR3 has 14 amino acids. V was pared by 4 bases and J by 8 bases, with 14 bases between. The CDR3 region is CAISGDSGGEKLFF. The CDR3 DNA reads TGTGCCATCAGTGGTGACAGTGGGGGAGAAAAACTGTTTTTT.

In nucleotides, the CDR3 is TGCGCCAGCAGCACCTACCCGGAAGCCTACGAGCAGTACTTC. It yields the protein CASSTYPEAYEQYF. The chain employs TRBV5-1 and TRBJ2-7; D unclear. Between the trimmed V and J ends, which lost 4 bases and 2 bases, there was a span of 13 bases. The CDR3 totals 14 residues. Germline loops: CDR1 SGHRS, CDR2 YFSETQ.

The V call is TRBV5-1, the J call TRBJ1-1; 9 nucleotides line up with TRBD1. The CDR3 runs 15 residues. CDR1 SGHRS and CDR2 YFSETQ come from the germline V gene. The J segment lost 2 bases and the V segment lost 1 base, leaving 3 bases of the junction unmatched. The CDR3 DNA reads as TGCGCCAGCAGCTTGTTGGGACAGGGAAACACTGAAGCTTTCTTT. This translates into CASSLLGQGNTEAFF.

The chain links TRBV18 to TRBJ2-7; 10 bases match TRBD2. Germline CDR1 KGHSH, CDR2 LQKENI. Trimming cost V 6 bases and J 6 bases; bases outside gene matches: 8. CDR3 length: 14 amino acids. The CDR3 DNA reads TGTGCCAGCTCTCAGCGGGAGGGCCCTATCGAGCAGTACTTC. Protein: CASSQREGPIEQYF.

V is TRBV30 and J is TRBJ1-2, with D unclear. The V gene lost 5 bases and the J gene lost 2 bases, with 6 bases spanning the gap. The CDR3 runs to 11 residues. The germline V gene encodes CDR1 GTSNPN and CDR2 SVGIG (reference sequence). For the CDR3, the DNA is TGTGCCTGGGGACGGAACTATGGCTACACCTTC. Its translation is CAWGRNYGYTF.

The V and J genes are TRBV5-1 and TRBJ1-6; 8 bases are shared with TRBD1. The germline gives CDR1 SGHRS, CDR2 YFSETQ. J lost 8 bases, V lost 1 base, and 2 bases had no gene match. The CDR3 spans 14 residues. The CDR3 spells CASSLQGADSPLHF. In DNA form, the CDR3 reads TGCGCCAGCAGCTTGCAGGGGGCTGATTCACCCCTCCACTTT.

This clone was detected only once. The CDR3 loop is CASSQQANTEAFF. CDR3 DNA sequence: TGTGCCAGCAGTCAGCAGGCGAACACTGAAGCTTTCTTT. The chain links TRBV11-3 to TRBJ1-1; no reliable D call. CDR1 and CDR2 (germline): SGHNT, YENEEA. The CDR3 is 13 residues long. V lost 6 bases, J lost 1 base, and 9 bases lay in between. The full variable domain, with the rest looked up from reference TRBV11-3 and TRBJ1-1, is EAGVVQSPRYKIIEKKQPVAFWCNPISGHNTLYWYLQNLGQGPELLIRYENEEAVDDSQLPKDRFSAERLKGVDSTLKIQPAELGDSAVYLCASSQQANTEAFFGQGTRLTVV.

The chain couples TRBV29-1 to TRBJ2-1; TRBD1 agrees at 7 bases. The junction had 8 bases not matched to a gene; V was cut back by 3 bases and J by 0 bases. The CDR3 runs to 16 residues. The germline V gene has CDR1 SQVTM and CDR2 ANQGSEA. For the CDR3, the DNA is TGCAGCGTTGACCCTTCGACAGGGCTCTCCTACAATGAGCAGTTCTTC. This translates into CSVDPSTGLSYNEQFF.

J is TRBJ2-1 and V is TRBV29-1; D possibly uses TRBD1 or TRBD2 (5 bases each). The CDR3 length is 13 residues. Trimming left V 3 bases short and J 6 bases short, with 12 bases between. Germline V gives CDR1 SQVTM, CDR2 ANQGSEA. CDR3 sequence: CSVERREINEQFF. The CDR3 region has the DNA TGCAGCGTTGAGCGCAGGGAGATCAATGAGCAGTTCTTC.

The V call is TRBV15, the J call TRBJ1-3; D perhaps matches TRBD1 (5 bases). This CDR3 has 18 residues. CDR1 and CDR2 from the germline V gene are LNHNV and YYDKDF (reference sequence). V was pared by 0 bases and J by 0 bases, with 15 bases between. The CDR3 sequence: CATSRDMRVGTSGNTIYF. DNA for the CDR3: TGTGCCACCAGCAGAGATATGAGGGTAGGGACCTCTGGAAACACCATATATTTT.

This clone was counted a single time. The chain is built from TRBV5-1 and TRBJ2-1; 11 positions match TRBD2. This CDR3 contains 16 residues. The J segment lost 6 bases and the V segment lost 2 bases, leaving 7 bases of the junction unmatched. Germline V gene lookup returns CDR1 SGHRS and CDR2 YFSETQ. The CDR3 sequence is CASSFPLAGGSNEQFF. The DNA for the CDR3 is TGCGCCAGCAGCTTTCCCTTAGCGGGAGGGAGCAATGAGCAGTTCTTC.

This chain joins TRBV18 and TRBJ1-2; maybe TRBD1 (6 bases). V lost 6 bases to trimming and J lost 6 bases, with 17 bases between them. This CDR3 has 14 residues. Germline V gene lookup returns CDR1 KGHSH and CDR2 LQKENI. CDR3 protein: CASSRTGWRDGYTF. CDR3 bases: TGTGCCAGCTCCCGCACAGGGTGGAGGGATGGCTACACCTTC.